This TCR beta chain is drawn from a study of CD8 T cells in Susac syndrome. When the RNA was reverse transcribed, random hexamers were used with an input of 0.5 to 1 ug. TCRdb reprocessed the immunoSEQ multiplex PCR reads with MiXCR, giving one entry per CDR3 protein. The data hold about 300,000 distinct CDR3 sequences, with approximately 85% observed a single time. The CDR3 loop spans 17 amino acids. Trimming stripped 4 bases from V and 1 base from J, with 17 bases between. The gene calls are TRBV12-3 or TRBV12-4 and TRBJ2-4; D ambiguous. The sample consisted of CD8+ T cells from PBMCs. The source is a human donor with multiple sclerosis. The CDR3: CASSSLAAALAKNIQYF. Here the CDR3 DNA reads TGTGCCAGCAGTTCTTTGGCGGCGGCTCTGGCCAAAAACATTCAGTACTTC.